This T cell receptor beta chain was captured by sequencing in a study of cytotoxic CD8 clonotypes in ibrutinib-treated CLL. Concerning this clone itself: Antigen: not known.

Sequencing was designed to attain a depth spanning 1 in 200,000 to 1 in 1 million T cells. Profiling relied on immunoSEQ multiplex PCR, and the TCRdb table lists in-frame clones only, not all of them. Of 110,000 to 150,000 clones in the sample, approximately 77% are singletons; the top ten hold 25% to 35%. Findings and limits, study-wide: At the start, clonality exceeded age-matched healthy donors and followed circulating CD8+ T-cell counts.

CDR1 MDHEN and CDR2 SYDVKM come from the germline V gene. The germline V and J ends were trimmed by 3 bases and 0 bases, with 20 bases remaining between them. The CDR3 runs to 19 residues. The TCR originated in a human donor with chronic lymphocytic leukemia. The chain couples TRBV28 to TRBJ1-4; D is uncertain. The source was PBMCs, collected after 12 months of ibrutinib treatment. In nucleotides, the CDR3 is TGTGCCAGCAGTTTCTCCCCCTCGATTAATACTGCAACTAATGAAAAACTGTTTTTT. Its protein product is CASSFSPSINTATNEKLFF.